This T cell receptor beta chain was observed in a study of T cells in women clearing cervical HPV infection (dated by TCRdb to 2016 to 2019). Study-wide context: Cases were approximately 25 women with histologically confirmed HPV16-related CIN3 or worse, including a couple of invasive cancers. Among cases, blood sampling occurred a median of 149 days after lesion detection, with an interquartile range of about 90 to 230 days. Because only a few women had HLA typing data, the possibility that HLA type acted as a confounder could not be ruled out. The exploratory proof-of-principle case-control study was nested within the Guanacaste HPV Natural History Study in Costa Rica and compared TCR repertoires across cervical HPV16 outcomes. Controls were under 30 women whose single incident HPV16 infection cleared within 12 months without precancer or cancer developing. Blood from cases was collected at the visit at which the lesion was first identified, whereas blood from controls was collected once infection was no longer detected. Five blinded duplicates per group were added as quality controls, so that 60 or so samples were obtained: some 50 participants and some 10 replicates. In the parent cohort, more than 8,500 women aged 18 or older were enrolled in Guanacaste, Costa Rica, during about 1992 to 1994 and then followed for less than 8 years. Cases had a median age of almost 35 years compared with 38 for controls, and baseline characteristics showed no significant differences between the groups. Cases and controls were matched on year of sample collection and on age within five years. The paper as a whole reports these results and caveats: By combining richness with V gene abundances, random forest classifiers separated cases from controls with an estimated AUC of roughly 0.8. Lower TRBV6-7 relative abundance was observed in cases than in controls (roughly 0.12% versus 0.15%; Bonferroni P = 0.0008). Whether associations preceded infection or resulted from infection could not be shown with the cross-sectional design, and effector/memory subsets and HPV-specific T cells were not isolated. Significantly higher TCR repertoire richness was observed in CIN3+ cases than in controls across sequencing depths, whereas no difference in evenness was found. Because T-cell numbers per sample were unknown, differences in richness could reflect varying T-cell content rather than repertoire biology.

Comment on this clone: Its antigen remains unidentified. The read ends 3 residues shy of where the CDR3 ends; the end is completed using the germline J gene.

Every participant had a single incident cervical HPV16 infection, and prevalent HPV16 infections were excluded. Cervical HPV DNA was detected by MY09/MY11 PCR and genotyped by dot-blot hybridization. About 15 mL of heparinized blood were centrifuged, and the buffy coat was aliquoted, frozen at -30°C, then stored at -80°C. QIAGEN kits were used to extract genomic DNA from the buffy coat specimens. Trimming removed 1 base from V and 2 bases from J; the gene matches leave 1 base unexplained. The CDR3, from cysteine to phenylalanine, totals 14 residues. Only the CDR3 bases that were read are kept: 33 of them, in frame from base 1. The germline V gene sets CDR1 to SGHAT and CDR2 to FQNNGV. The immunoSEQ assay used multiplex PCR to amplify TCR beta CDR3 regions from an average of about 1.1 ug of genomic DNA per sample. The assay corrected primer bias using a complete synthetic TCR repertoire to establish an amplification baseline. The amplicons were sequenced using the Illumina platform. In the authors' own workflow: Sequence errors were corrected by clustering with frequency ratios and a modified nearest-neighbor algorithm, and the sequences were then analyzed in the immunoSEQ Analyzer using IMGT gene definitions. At each rarefaction depth, TCR richness and evenness were averaged over 20 rarefaction repeats, and samples with fewer sequences than the depth were excluded. Relative abundances of V, D and J genes were compared between groups using Wilcoxon rank sum tests, with FDR correction applied. For the blinded duplicates, the intraclass correlation was over 95% for TCR richness and averaged 76.4% across some 66 gene segments. TCRdb took this table from immuneACCESS and kept in-frame rearrangements with V and J called. Such tables lack part of the clones; where checked against another copy, unresolved V genes explain under half of the gap, and the rest is unexplained. V, J and clone size are those of that table, while D and trimming were read from the DNA. In this sample's table one finds tens of thousands of clones. The ten largest clones take up 6% to 7.5% of the sample.

Sequenced sample: blood buffy coat. This chain is built from TRBV11-2 and TRBJ2-5; a stretch of 7 junction bases matches TRBD2. The sequence came from a woman between 18 and 70 years old with a cervical HPV16 infection that either progressed to CIN3+ or cleared (not recorded which). The DNA read from the CDR3 is TGTGCCAGCAGCTTAGCTAGCGGACAAGAGACC. This yields the protein CASSLASGQET. In full, the CDR3 reads CASSLASGQETQYF.